This TCR beta chain emerged from a study of cytomegalovirus exposure and HLA in healthy donors. Findings of the study overall: Rates of TCR association differed by HLA locus in a later analysis, with DRB1 highest and HLA-C lowest.

The CDR3 runs 14 residues. Trimming shortened V by 3 bases and J by 0 bases, and 8 bases separated the two germline ends. The V gene's germline CDR1 is WNHNN and CDR2 SYGVQD (reference sequence). PCR amplification relied on 60 Vbeta primers (plus 13 Jbeta primers). Per the authors' pipeline: Approximately 12 million of tens of millions of unique TCR beta chains were shared, per a later count. The protocol was immunoSEQ multiplex PCR, while the TCRdb copy is restricted to in-frame clones and leaves out a portion. The V and J calls and the clone size are those of that table, but D and trimming were determined from the DNA. The specimen's table records tens of thousands of clones. Comments on this clone: The antigen is not known. This same CDR3 is encoded by further DNA sequences in the sample.

This clonotype was obtained from a woman in her sixties in good health and CMV-seropositive. The sequencing sample was made of PBMCs. The rearrangement uses TRBV10-1 and TRBJ1-1, with unresolved D. In DNA form, the CDR3 reads TGCGCCAGCAGTGATCGACGGGTGAACACTGAAGCTTTCTTT. This encodes CASSDRRVNTEAFF.